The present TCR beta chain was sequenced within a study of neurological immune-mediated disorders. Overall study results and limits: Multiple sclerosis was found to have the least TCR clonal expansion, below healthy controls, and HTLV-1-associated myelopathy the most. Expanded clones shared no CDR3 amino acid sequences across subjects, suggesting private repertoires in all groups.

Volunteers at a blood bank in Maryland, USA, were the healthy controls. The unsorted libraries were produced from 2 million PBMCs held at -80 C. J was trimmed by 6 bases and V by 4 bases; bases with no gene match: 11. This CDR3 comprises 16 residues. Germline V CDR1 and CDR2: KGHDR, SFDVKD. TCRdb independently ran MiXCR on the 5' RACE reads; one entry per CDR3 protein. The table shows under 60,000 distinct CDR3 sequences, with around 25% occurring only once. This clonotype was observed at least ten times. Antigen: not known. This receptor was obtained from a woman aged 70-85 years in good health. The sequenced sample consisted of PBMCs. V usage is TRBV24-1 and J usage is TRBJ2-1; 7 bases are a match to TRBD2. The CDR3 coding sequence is TGTGCCACCAGTGACCCTCGGGCGGGAGAGGTCAATGAGCAGTTCTTC. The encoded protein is CATSDPRAGEVNEQFF.